The TCR beta chain described here comes from a study of cytomegalovirus exposure and HLA in healthy donors. At the level of the study: Unique TCRs from HLA-typed donors, around 79 million of them, were held in an early data release.

The PCR had 60 Vbeta and 13 Jbeta primers. Sequenced by immunoSEQ multiplex PCR; TCRdb stores in-frame clones only, minus some. Here the sample spans 130,000 to 150,000 clones, 70% to 90% being singletons. The sequence was collected from a woman in her forties in good health and CMV-seropositive. The sample consisted of PBMCs.

CDR3 amino acids: CASSARLAGTDEQYF. CDR3 in DNA: TGCGCCAGCAGCGCCCGACTAGCGGGGACCGACGAGCAGTACTTC. The chain is built from TRBV4-3 and TRBJ2-7, with TRBD2 identical over 11 bases. The CDR3 consists of 15 residues. Germline CDR1 reads LGHNA; CDR2 reads YSLEER. Germline trimming cut 5 bases from V and 5 bases from J; bases unmatched to any gene: 8.